This entry features one T cell receptor beta chain sequence. An end of the junction does not agree with germline; a read error may underlie this. These data are taken from a study of blood T cells in healthy people across ages. Germline V gives CDR1 LGHDT, CDR2 YNNKEL (reference sequence). This CDR3 contains 15 residues. Sample-barcoded 5' priming and a J-beta primer mix drove a second PCR of roughly 7 to 11 cycles. MiXCR was run by TCRdb on the 5' RACE reads, yielding one entry per CDR3 protein. The sample contains over 950,000 distinct CDR3 sequences, 51% of which appear only once. The sample comprised blood. The chain has TRBV3-1 and TRBJ2-3; D is perhaps TRBD1 (5 bases). This clonotype was sampled from a woman between 55 and 75 years old in good health. CDR3 amino acids: CASSPPTDRTGTQYF. The CDR3 coding sequence is TGTGCCAGCAGCCCCCCGACAGACCGCACAGGTACGCAGTATTTT.